The source of this T cell receptor (beta chain) is a study of T cells in Graves' hyperthyroidism and ophthalmopathy. Whole-study context: Any treatment followed the collection of peripheral blood at initial diagnosis.

In its sample, this clonotype was seen many times. Its target is not known. The study's findings and limits: Most thyroid clonotypes with frequency above 0.001 were detected in blood.

It was RNA transcripts that yielded the amplified TCR beta CDR3 regions. RT-PCR in the first round (using the HTBI primer set) targeted the TCR CDR3. MiXCR, run by TCRdb on the multiplex PCR reads, gives a single entry per CDR3 protein. The table shows 300,000 to 500,000 distinct CDR3 sequences, with approximately 15% occurring only once. V shed 5 bases and J shed 6 bases, with 13 bases lying between them. The germline CDR1 and CDR2 sequences are MGHRA and YSYEKL. CDR3 length equals 13 residues. Graves' hyperthyroidism was deemed stable absent ophthalmopathy progression within 18 months. Extraction of PBMCs used around 9.6 ml of fresh peripheral blood.

The clonotype was recovered from a woman younger than 45 with Graves' hyperthyroidism. The sequenced sample consisted of blood. This chain uses TRBV4-1 with TRBJ1-1; TRBD1 is a possible D gene (6 bases). Written as DNA, the CDR3 is TGCGCCAGCAGCACCACAGGGAGGGCTGAAGCTTTCTTT. This codes for CASSTTGRAEAFF.